This T cell receptor (beta chain) was obtained from a study of molecular identifiers for immune sequencing clone quantification. Germline V lookup: CDR1 LNHNV, CDR2 YYDKDF (reference sequence). CDR3 length equals 13 residues. V lost 7 bases and J lost 5, with 15 bases in between. This clonotype occurred many times. Previously described methods and listed TCR primers were used for bulk TCR libraries. A single record per CDR3 protein comes from TCRdb applying MiXCR to the PCR reads. The repertoire holds more than 95,000 distinct CDR3 sequences, with 24% as singletons. V is TRBV15 and J is TRBJ2-7, with D uncertain. The sample taken for sequencing was naive CD8+ T cells from blood, with Jurkat cell RNA spiked in. Subset defined: FACS-sorted CD8+CD4-CCR7+CD45RA+ naive T cells. The origin of this receptor is a human donor in good health. Some libraries in this study had Jurkat cell RNA spiked in. Written as DNA, the CDR3 is TGTGCCACCACCCCCAGCAGGTACAACGAGCAGTACTTC. It yields the protein CATTPSRYNEQYF.